A single T cell receptor (beta chain) is shown here with its context. Sequencing targeted TCR beta in T cells from blood (CD8+ and CD4+). TEMRA cells were enriched by FACS, while CD8+ and CD4+ T cells were obtained through a negative isolation that was performed magnetically. RNA was extracted with the RNeasy kit, and a quantity of about 0.45 to 1 ug was reverse transcribed using random hexamers. Amplification of TCR beta CDR3 was carried out by immunoSEQ multiplex PCR, which covered 54 Vbeta and 13 Jbeta segments. MiXCR was run by TCRdb on the immunoSEQ multiplex PCR reads, yielding one entry per CDR3 protein. The data contain under 550,000 distinct CDR3 sequences, approximately 85% of them singletons. The sample comes from a study of CD8 T cells in Susac syndrome. Germline CDR1 reads SEHNR; CDR2 reads FQNEAQ (reference sequence). V was pared by 1 base and J by 6 bases, with 16 bases between. This CDR3 contains 16 residues.

The sample consisted of CD8+ T cells from PBMCs. This chain joins TRBV7-9 and TRBJ2-1; the D gene is possibly TRBD2 (6 bases). This clonotype originated in a human donor with multiple sclerosis. This CDR3 is CASSLGGDLSINEQFF. The CDR3 region has the DNA TGTGCCAGCAGCTTAGGCGGGGACCTCTCTATCAATGAGCAGTTCTTC.